The next 8 T cell receptor beta chains were all read from a single sample in a study of T-cell reconstitution after alpha-beta-depleted transplantation in children. The TCRbeta library incorporated unique molecular identifiers. One entry per CDR3 protein results from TCRdb running MiXCR on the PCR reads. The table records hundreds of thousands of distinct CDR3 sequences, around 15% of them present only once. The sample was PBMCs, mostly from graft donor cells, taken 360 days after TCRalphabeta/CD19-depleted stem cell transplant. Receptors originate from a boy younger than two who had a stem cell transplant for Wiskott-Aldrich syndrome, so the T cells may come from the graft donor.

The chain uses TRBV20-1 and TRBJ2-5, with TRBD1 identical over 7 bases. Germline CDR1 reads DFQATT; CDR2 reads SNEGSKA (reference sequence). Losses at the gene ends were 5 bases for V and 0 bases for J; bases not matched to a gene: 3. The CDR3 consists of 13 residues. CDR3 DNA sequence: TGCAGTGCTCCCGGACAGGACCAAGAGACCCAGTACTTC. This gives the protein CSAPGQDQETQYF.

CDR3 sequence: CASSLGGTVNFYEQYF. In nucleotides, the CDR3 is TGTGCCAGCAGCTTGGGCGGGACAGTGAATTTCTACGAGCAGTACTTC. The chain combines TRBV5-5 with TRBJ2-7; a weak D match, TRBD1 (7 bases). Between the trimmed V and J ends, which lost 0 bases and 3 bases, there was a span of 16 bases. In germline, CDR1 is SGHKS, CDR2 YYEKEE (reference sequence). This CDR3 is 16 amino acids long.

The chain joins TRBV2 to TRBJ2-5; D not resolved. This CDR3 comprises 12 residues. From germline, CDR1 is SNHLY and CDR2 FYNNEI. V was shortened by 5 bases and J by 8 bases, with 12 bases between the two germline ends. CDR3 sequence (DNA): TGTGCCAGCAGTTTACAGTTGATTACCCAGTACTTC. It yields the protein CASSLQLITQYF.

The chain uses TRBV5-1 and TRBJ2-7, with 9 bases matching TRBD1. Germline V CDR1 and CDR2: SGHRS, YFSETQ. After removal of 0 bases from V and 7 bases from J, the junction contained 11 bases not matched to a gene. CDR3 length: 16 residues. This chain's CDR3 is CASSLVIGQGLGEQYF. The CDR3 DNA sequence: TGCGCCAGCAGCTTGGTCATCGGACAGGGGTTGGGTGAGCAGTACTTC.

The chain recombines TRBV7-6 with TRBJ1-5; TRBD1 matches at 10 bases. After removal of 1 base from V and 0 bases from J, the junction contained 0 bases not matched to a gene. CDR1 and CDR2 from the germline V gene are SGHVS and FNYEAQ. The CDR3 has 16 amino acids. The chain's CDR3 is CASSLGTGGSNQPQHF. The DNA for the CDR3 is TGTGCCAGCAGCTTAGGGACAGGGGGTAGCAATCAGCCCCAGCATTTT.

The chain is built from TRBV5-1 and TRBJ2-5; TRBD2 matches 10 bases. The CDR3 extends over 21 amino acids. V was clipped by 0 bases and J by 7 bases; unmatched bases: 24. Per the germline V gene, CDR1 is SGHRS and CDR2 is YFSETQ. The chain's CDR3 is CASSLGPPGLATTKYIGTQYF. The CDR3 DNA reads as TGCGCCAGCAGCTTGGGACCGCCGGGACTAGCGACCACTAAGTATATTGGGACCCAGTACTTC. Full variable domain (outside the CDR3, taken from reference TRBV5-1 and TRBJ2-5): KAGVTQTPRYLIKTRGQQVTLSCSPISGHRSVSWYQQTPGQGLQFLFEYFSETQRNKGNFPGRFSGRQFSNSRSEMNVSTLELGDSALYLCASSLGPPGLATTKYIGTQYFGPGTRLLVL.

This chain links TRBV20-1 with TRBJ2-1; 12 nucleotides match TRBD1. The CDR3 is made up of 15 amino acids. Per germline, CDR1 DFQATT and CDR2 SNEGSKA (reference sequence). V shed 6 bases, J shed 8 bases, and the junction held 11 bases outside the gene matches. The CDR3 coding sequence is TGCAGTGCCCCCTCCCGGGACAGGGGGCAGGATGAGCAGTTCTTC. Amino acid sequence: CSAPSRDRGQDEQFF.

The rearrangement links TRBV9 to TRBJ1-2, with TRBD1 matching 11 bases. V dropped 8 bases and J dropped 4; count of bases not matched to a gene: 7. Germline V gives CDR1 SGDLS, CDR2 YYNGEE. The CDR3 loop spans 14 amino acids. In nucleotides, the CDR3 is TGTGCCAGTGGGGACAGGGGGACCACCTATGGCTACACCTTC. It yields the protein CASGDRGTTYGYTF. Filled out from reference TRBV9 and TRBJ1-2, the complete variable domain reads DSGVTQTPKHLITATGQRVTLRCSPRSGDLSVYWYQQSLDQGLQFLIQYYNGEERAKGNILERFSAQQFPDLHSELNLSSLELGDSALYFCASGDRGTTYGYTFGSGTRLTVV.